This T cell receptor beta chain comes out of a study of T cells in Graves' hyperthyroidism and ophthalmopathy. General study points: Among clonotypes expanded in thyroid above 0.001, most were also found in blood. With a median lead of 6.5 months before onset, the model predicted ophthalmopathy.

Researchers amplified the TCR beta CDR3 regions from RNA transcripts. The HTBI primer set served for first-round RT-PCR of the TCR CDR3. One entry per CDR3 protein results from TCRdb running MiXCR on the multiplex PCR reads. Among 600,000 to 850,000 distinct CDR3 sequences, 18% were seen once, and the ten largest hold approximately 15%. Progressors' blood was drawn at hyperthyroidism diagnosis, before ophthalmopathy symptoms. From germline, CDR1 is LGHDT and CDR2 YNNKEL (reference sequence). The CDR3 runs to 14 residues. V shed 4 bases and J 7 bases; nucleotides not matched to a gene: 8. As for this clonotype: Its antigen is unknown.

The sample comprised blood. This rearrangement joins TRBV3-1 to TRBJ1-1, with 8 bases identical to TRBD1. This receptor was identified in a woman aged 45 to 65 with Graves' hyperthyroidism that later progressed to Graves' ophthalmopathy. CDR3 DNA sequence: TGTGCCAGCAGCCGAGATCAGGGGGCAGGTGAAGCTTTCTTT. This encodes CASSRDQGAGEAFF.